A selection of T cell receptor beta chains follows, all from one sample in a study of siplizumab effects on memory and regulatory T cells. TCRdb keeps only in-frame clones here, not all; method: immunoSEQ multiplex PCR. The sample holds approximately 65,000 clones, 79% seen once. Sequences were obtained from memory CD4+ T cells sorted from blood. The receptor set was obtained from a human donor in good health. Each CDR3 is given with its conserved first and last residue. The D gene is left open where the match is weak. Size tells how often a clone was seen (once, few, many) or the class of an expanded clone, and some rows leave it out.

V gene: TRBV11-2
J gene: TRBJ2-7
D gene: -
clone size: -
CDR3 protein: CATRTTTGRPEQYF
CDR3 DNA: TGTGCCACCCGAACGACGACAGGAAGGCCCGAGCAGTACTTC

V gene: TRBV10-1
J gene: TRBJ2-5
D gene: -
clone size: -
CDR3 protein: CASSEGAGETQYF
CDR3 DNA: TGCGCCAGCTCGGAGGGGGCAGGAGAGACCCAGTACTTC

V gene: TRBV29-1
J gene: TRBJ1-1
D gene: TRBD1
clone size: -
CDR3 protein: CSVPDRVTEAFF
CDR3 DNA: TGCAGCGTGCCTGACAGGGTTACTGAAGCTTTCTTT

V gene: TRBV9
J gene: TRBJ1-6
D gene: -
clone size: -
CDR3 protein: CASSVGQTTGALHF
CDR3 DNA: TGTGCCAGCAGCGTAGGACAGACCACGGGGGCCCTCCACTTT

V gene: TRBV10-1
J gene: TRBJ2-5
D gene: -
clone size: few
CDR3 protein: CASSDALGETQYF
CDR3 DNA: TGCGCCAGCAGTGACGCCTTAGGGGAGACCCAGTACTTC

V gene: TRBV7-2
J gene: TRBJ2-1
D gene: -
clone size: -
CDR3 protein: CASSFGPLGVMFNEQFF
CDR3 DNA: TGTGCCAGCAGCTTCGGACCTCTAGGGGTTATGTTCAATGAGCAGTTCTTC

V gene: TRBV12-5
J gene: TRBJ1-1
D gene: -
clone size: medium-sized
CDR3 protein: CASGLVPLAAMNTEAFF
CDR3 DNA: TGTGCTAGTGGTTTGGTACCACTCGCAGCCATGAACACTGAAGCTTTCTTT

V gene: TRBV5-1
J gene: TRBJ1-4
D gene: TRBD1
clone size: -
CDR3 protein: CASSVQGATGEKLFF
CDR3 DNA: TGCGCCAGCAGCGTACAGGGGGCGACGGGTGAAAAACTGTTTTTT

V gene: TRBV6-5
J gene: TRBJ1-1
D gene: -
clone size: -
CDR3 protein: CASSYRGGEAFF
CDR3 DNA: TGTGCCAGCAGTTACAGGGGAGGAGAAGCTTTCTTT

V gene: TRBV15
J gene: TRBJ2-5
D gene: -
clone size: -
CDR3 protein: CATSRGSETQYF
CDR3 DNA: TGTGCCACCAGCAGAGGGTCAGAGACCCAGTACTTC

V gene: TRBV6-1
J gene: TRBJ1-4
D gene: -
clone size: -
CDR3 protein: CASTRTETNEKLFF
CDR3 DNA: TGTGCCAGCACCCGGACAGAAACTAATGAAAAACTGTTTTTT

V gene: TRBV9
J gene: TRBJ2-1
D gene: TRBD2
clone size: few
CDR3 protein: CASSFSGGAYNEQFF
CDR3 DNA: TGTGCCAGCAGCTTCAGCGGGGGGGCCTACAATGAGCAGTTCTTC

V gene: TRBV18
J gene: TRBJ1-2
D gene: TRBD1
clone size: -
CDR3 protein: CASSPRSGQIHGYTF
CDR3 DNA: TGTGCCAGCTCACCGCGGTCGGGACAGATACATGGCTACACCTTC

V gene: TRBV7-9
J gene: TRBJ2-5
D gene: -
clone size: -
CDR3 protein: CATQQEGETQYF
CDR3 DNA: TGTGCCACACAACAGGAGGGGGAGACCCAGTACTTC

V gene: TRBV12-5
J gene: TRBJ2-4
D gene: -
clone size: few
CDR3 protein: CASGSTTVGKNIQYF
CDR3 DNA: TGTGCTAGTGGTTCCACGACAGTAGGCAAAAACATTCAGTACTTC

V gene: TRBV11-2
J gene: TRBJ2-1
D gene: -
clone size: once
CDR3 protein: CASSLSRLNEQFF
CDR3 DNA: TGTGCCAGCAGCTTATCCAGGCTCAATGAGCAGTTCTTC

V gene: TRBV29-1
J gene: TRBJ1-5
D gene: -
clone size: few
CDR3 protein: CSVADGVLGNQPQHF
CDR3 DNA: TGCAGCGTTGCGGACGGAGTATTGGGCAATCAGCCCCAGCATTTT

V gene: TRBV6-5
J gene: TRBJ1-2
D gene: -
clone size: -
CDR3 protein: CASSYSSDGYTF
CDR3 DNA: TGTGCCAGCAGTTACTCGAGTGATGGCTACACCTTC

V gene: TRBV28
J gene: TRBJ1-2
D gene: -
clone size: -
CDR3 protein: CASLLQGGSHYGYTF
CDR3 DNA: TGTGCCAGCTTATTACAGGGCGGGTCACACTATGGCTACACCTTC

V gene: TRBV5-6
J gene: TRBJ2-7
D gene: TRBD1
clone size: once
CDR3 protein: CASSLLGQGPPYEQYF
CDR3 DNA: TGTGCCAGCAGCCTGCTTGGACAGGGCCCTCCCTACGAGCAGTACTTC

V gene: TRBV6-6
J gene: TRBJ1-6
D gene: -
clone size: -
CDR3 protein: CATKDEGNSPLHF
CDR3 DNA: TGTGCCACAAAAGACGAGGGGAATTCACCCCTCCACTTT

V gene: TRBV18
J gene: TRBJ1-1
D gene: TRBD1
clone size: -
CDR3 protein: CASSLTTGTVNTEAFF
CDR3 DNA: TGTGCCAGCTCTCTCACAACCGGGACAGTGAACACTGAAGCTTTCTTT

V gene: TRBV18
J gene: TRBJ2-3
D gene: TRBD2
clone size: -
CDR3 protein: CASSPGLAPDTQYF
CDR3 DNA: TGTGCCAGCTCCCCGGGACTAGCCCCAGATACGCAGTATTTT

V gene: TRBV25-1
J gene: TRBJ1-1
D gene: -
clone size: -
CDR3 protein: CASSPGYGEAFF
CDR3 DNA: TGTGCCAGCAGTCCAGGGTACGGTGAAGCTTTCTTT

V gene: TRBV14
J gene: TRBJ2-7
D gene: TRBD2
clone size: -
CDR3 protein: CASSRSSGGINEQYF
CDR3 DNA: TGTGCCAGCAGCCGGTCTAGCGGGGGGATCAACGAGCAGTACTTC

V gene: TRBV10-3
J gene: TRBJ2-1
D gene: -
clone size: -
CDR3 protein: CASSPDYNEQFF
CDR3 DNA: TGTGCCTCCAGCCCTGATTACAATGAGCAGTTCTTC

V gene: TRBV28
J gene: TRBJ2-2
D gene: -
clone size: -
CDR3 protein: CASSLTVNTGELFF
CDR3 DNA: TGTGCCAGCAGTTTAACTGTTAACACCGGGGAGCTGTTTTTT

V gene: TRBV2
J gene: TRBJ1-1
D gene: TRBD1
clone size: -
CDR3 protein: CASRPGTGVSAFF
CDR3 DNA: TGTGCCAGCAGGCCCGGGACAGGGGTGTCTGCTTTCTTT